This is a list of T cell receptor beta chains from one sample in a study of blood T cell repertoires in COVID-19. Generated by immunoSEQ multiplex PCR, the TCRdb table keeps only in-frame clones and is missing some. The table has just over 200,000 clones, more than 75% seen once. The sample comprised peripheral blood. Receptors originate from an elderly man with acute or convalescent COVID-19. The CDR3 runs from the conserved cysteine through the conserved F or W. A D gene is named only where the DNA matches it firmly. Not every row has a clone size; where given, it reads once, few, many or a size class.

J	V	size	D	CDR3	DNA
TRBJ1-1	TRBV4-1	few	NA	CASSQDLQGYTEAFF	TGCGCCAGCAGCCAAGATCTCCAGGGATACACTGAAGCTTTCTTT
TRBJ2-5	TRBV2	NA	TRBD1	CASSGAGGQETQYF	TGTGCCAGCTCCGGGGCAGGGGGCCAAGAGACCCAGTACTTC
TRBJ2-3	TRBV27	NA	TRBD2	CASSRTSGSWDTQYF	TGTGCCAGCTCACGGACTAGCGGGAGTTGGGATACGCAGTATTTT
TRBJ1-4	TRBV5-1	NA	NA	CASSPGGGATNEKLFF	TGCGCCAGCAGCCCGGGTGGAGGTGCAACTAATGAAAAACTGTTTTTT
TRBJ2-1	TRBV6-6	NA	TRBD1	CASSPRDRVTYNEQFF	TGTGCCAGCAGTCCCCGGGACAGGGTTACCTACAATGAGCAGTTCTTC
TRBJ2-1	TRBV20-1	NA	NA	CSASLLQGQARGEQFF	TGCAGTGCTAGTCTCCTCCAGGGACAAGCGAGGGGTGAGCAGTTCTTC
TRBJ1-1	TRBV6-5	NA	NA	CASSYRFTDRAFF	TGTGCCAGCAGTTACCGGTTTACCGATCGGGCTTTCTTT
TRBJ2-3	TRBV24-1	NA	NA	CATSGQGGNQIGADTQYF	TGTGCCACCAGTGGCCAGGGCGGTAACCAAATCGGCGCAGATACGCAGTATTTT
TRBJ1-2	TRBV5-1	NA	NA	CASSFDRLYGYTF	TGCGCCAGCAGCTTCGACAGACTCTATGGCTACACCTTC
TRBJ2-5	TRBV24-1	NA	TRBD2	CATSAGLAGGGTQYF	TGTGCCACCAGTGCGGGACTAGCGGGAGGGGGGACCCAGTACTTC
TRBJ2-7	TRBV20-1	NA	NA	CSERGTYEQYF	TGCAGTGAACGCGGGACCTACGAGCAGTACTTC
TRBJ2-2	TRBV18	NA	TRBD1	CASTMDRGLTGELFF	TGTGCCAGCACGATGGACAGGGGGCTGACCGGGGAGCTGTTTTTT
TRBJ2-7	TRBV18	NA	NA	CASSPPNRALSSYEQYF	TGTGCCAGCTCACCACCTAACAGGGCCCTGAGCTCCTACGAGCAGTACTTC
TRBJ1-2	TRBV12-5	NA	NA	CASGSWGPGDSGYTF	TGTGCTAGTGGTTCTTGGGGCCCTGGGGATTCGGGCTACACCTTC
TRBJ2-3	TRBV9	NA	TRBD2	CASSVSGINADTQYF	TGTGCCAGCAGCGTTAGCGGGATTAACGCAGATACGCAGTATTTT
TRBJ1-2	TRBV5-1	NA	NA	CASSPYRGENYGYTF	TGCGCCAGCAGCCCCTACCGGGGAGAAAACTATGGCTACACCTTC
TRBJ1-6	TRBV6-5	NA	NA	CASSYGWLNNSPLHF	TGTGCCAGCAGTTACGGTTGGCTGAACAATTCACCCCTCCACTTT
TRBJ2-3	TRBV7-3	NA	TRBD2	CASSLMPGLAAKADTQYF	TGTGCCAGCAGCTTGATGCCGGGACTAGCGGCAAAGGCAGATACGCAGTATTTT
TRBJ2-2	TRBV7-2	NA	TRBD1	CASSLQGQTNTGELFF	TGTGCCAGCAGCTTACAGGGACAGACGAACACCGGGGAGCTGTTTTTT
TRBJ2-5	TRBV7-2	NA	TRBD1	CASSFRTGWEETQYF	TGTGCCAGCAGCTTTCGGACAGGGTGGGAAGAGACCCAGTACTTC
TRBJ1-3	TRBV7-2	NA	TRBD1	CASSLVGTGVGNTIYF	TGTGCCAGCAGCTTAGTGGGGACAGGGGTTGGAAACACCATATATTTT
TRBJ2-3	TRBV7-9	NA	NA	CASTHYTDTQYF	TGTGCCAGCACACATTACACAGATACGCAGTATTTT
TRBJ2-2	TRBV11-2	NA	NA	CASRVISRELFF	TGTGCCAGCAGGGTTATTAGCCGGGAGCTGTTTTTT
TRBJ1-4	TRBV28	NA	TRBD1	CASSSGQGSEKLFF	TGTGCCAGCAGTTCGGGACAGGGGAGTGAAAAACTGTTTTTT
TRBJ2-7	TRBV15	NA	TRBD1	CATRSPGQSSYEQYF	TGTGCCACCAGAAGCCCGGGACAGAGCTCCTACGAGCAGTACTTC
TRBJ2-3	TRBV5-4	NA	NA	CASSSPLDTQYF	TGTGCCAGCAGCTCCCCCCTGGATACGCAGTATTTT
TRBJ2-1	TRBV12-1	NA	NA	CASSFCGDRSYNEQFF	TGTGCCAGCAGCTTTTGCGGGGACAGATCCTACAATGAGCAGTTCTTC
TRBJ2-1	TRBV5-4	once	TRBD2	CASRGTSEATGYNEQFF	TGTGCCAGCCGCGGGACTAGCGAGGCCACCGGATACAATGAGCAGTTCTTC
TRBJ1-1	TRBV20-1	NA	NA	CSARDGTEAFF	TGCAGTGCTAGAGACGGGACTGAAGCTTTCTTT
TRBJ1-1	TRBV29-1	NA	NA	CSHLGQRNTEAFF	TGCAGTCACCTGGGGCAGAGGAACACTGAAGCTTTCTTT
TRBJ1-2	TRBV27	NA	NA	CASSRENNYGYTF	TGTGCCAGCAGTCGGGAAAATAATTATGGCTACACCTTC
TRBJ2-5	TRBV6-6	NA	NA	CASSYKLSQETQYF	TGTGCCAGCAGTTACAAACTATCCCAAGAGACCCAGTACTTC
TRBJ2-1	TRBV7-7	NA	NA	CASSDGYNEQFF	TGTGCTAGCAGCGACGGGTATAATGAGCAGTTCTTC
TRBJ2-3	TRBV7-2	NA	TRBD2	CASSLLGIGGSSTDTQYF	TGTGCCAGCAGCTTACTGGGGATCGGCGGGAGTAGCACAGATACGCAGTATTTT
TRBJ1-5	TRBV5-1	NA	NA	CASSPGGQYSNQPQHF	TGCGCCAGCAGCCCCGGGGGGCAGTATAGCAATCAGCCCCAGCATTTT
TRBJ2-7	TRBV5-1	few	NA	CASSSDMLYEQYF	TGCGCCAGCAGCTCTGACATGTTATACGAGCAGTACTTC
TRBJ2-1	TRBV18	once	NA	CASSPLPTGMKNNEQFF	TGTGCCAGCTCACCACTTCCGACGGGTATGAAAAACAATGAGCAGTTCTTC
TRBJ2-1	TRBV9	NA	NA	CASSVVGVANEQFF	TGTGCCAGCAGCGTAGTAGGAGTGGCAAATGAGCAGTTCTTC